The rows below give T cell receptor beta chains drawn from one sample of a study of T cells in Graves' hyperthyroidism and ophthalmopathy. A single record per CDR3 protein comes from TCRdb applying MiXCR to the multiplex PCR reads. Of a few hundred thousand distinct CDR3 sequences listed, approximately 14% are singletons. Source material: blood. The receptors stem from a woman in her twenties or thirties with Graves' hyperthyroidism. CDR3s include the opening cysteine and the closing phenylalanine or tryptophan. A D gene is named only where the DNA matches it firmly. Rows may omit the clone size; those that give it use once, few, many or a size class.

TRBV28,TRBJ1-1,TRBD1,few,TGTGCCAGTAGTTCGAGGACAGGGGTGAACACTGAAGCTTTCTTT,CASSSRTGVNTEAFF
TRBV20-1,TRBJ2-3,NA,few,TGCAGTGCCAAGATAGTGGAAGGGCCAGATACGCAGTATTTT,CSAKIVEGPDTQYF
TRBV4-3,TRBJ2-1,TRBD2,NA,TGCGCCAGCAGCCATGGGACTAGCGGAGACTACAATGAGCAGTTCTTC,CASSHGTSGDYNEQFF
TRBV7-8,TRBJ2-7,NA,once,TGTGCCAGCAGCTTAGAGGCCCGGATGGCGGCCTACGAGCAGTACTTC,CASSLEARMAAYEQYF
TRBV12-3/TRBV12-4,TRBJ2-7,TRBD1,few,TGTGCCAGCAGTTTAGGCGCGGGCACAGGGGATTCCTACGAGCAGTACTTC,CASSLGAGTGDSYEQYF
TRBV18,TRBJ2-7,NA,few,TGTGCCAGCTCACGGAGGCCCGTCAGTGCAGACGAGCAGTACTTC,CASSRRPVSADEQYF
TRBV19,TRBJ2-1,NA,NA,TGTGCCAGTAGTATCTCCTGGGACCCAAAGTTGTATGAGCAGTTCTTC,CASSISWDPKLYEQFF
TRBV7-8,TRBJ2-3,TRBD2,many,TGTGCCAGCAGCCCCTACCTCGGACTAGCGGGAGGGTTTTCTAGCACAGATACGCAGTATTTT,CASSPYLGLAGGFSSTDTQYF
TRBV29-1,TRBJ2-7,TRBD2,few,TGCAGCGTTGACCTTAACCCCGGGACTAGCAGCTCCTACGAGCAGTACTTC,CSVDLNPGTSSSYEQYF
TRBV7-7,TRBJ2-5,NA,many,TGTGCTAGCAGCTTAGCCAGGGGACAGACCCAGTACTTC,CASSLARGQTQYF
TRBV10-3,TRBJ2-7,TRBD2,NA,TGTGCCATCAGCAGAGCGGGAGGGCCAAGGGGCTACGAGCAGTACTTC,CAISRAGGPRGYEQYF
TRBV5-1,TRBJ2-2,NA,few,TGCGCCAGCAGCCCAGGGGTTTTTGTCGGCGGGGAGCTGTTTTTT,CASSPGVFVGGELFF
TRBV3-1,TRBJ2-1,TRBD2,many,TGTGCCAGCAGCCAAGATTTCAGGGGACTAGCTGGGAATGAGCAGTTCTTC,CASSQDFRGLAGNEQFF
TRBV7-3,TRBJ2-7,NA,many,TGTGCCAGCAGCCCCGGGCCCCTCTACGAGCAGTACTTC,CASSPGPLYEQYF
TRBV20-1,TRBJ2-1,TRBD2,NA,TGCAGTGCTAGAGATGTGGGCGGGAGGACCTCGGGTTACAATGAGCAGTTCTTC,CSARDVGGRTSGYNEQFF
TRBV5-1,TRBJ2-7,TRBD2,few,TGCGCCAGCAGCTTGGTAGCGGGAGGGCCGAAAGAGCAGTACTTC,CASSLVAGGPKEQYF
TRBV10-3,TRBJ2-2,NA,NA,TGTGCTATACAACAGGGCACCGGGGAGCTGTTTTTT,CAIQQGTGELFF
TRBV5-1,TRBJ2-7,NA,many,TGCGCCAGCAGCCCGCGACCAACAGGGAGCTCCTACGAGCAGTACTTC,CASSPRPTGSSYEQYF
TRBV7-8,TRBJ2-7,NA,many,TGTGCCAGCAGCTTAGGACCAGACTACGAGCAGTACTTC,CASSLGPDYEQYF
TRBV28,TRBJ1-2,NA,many,TGTGCCAGCAGTTTATTGACCGGGACGAGGAACGATGGCTACACCTTC,CASSLLTGTRNDGYTF
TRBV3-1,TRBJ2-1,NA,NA,TGTGCCAGCAGCTCTTCTCCCTTTAGGCCGCTCCACAATGAGCAGTTCTTC,CASSSSPFRPLHNEQFF
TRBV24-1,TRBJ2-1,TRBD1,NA,TGTGCCACCAGTGGACGGGACAGATCCTACAATGAGCAGTTCTTC,CATSGRDRSYNEQFF
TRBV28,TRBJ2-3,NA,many,TGTGCCAGCAGTTTCCGTCCACTCACAGATACGCAGTATTTT,CASSFRPLTDTQYF
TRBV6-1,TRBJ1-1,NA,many,TGTGCCAGCAGACGATCACAGGGTGGGGCTTTCTTT,CASRRSQGGAFF
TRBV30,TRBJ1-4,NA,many,TGTGCCTGGAGTTTACGGGAAAAACTGTTTTTT,CAWSLREKLFF
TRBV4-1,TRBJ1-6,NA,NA,TGCGCCAGCAGCCCCCAATCTGATTCACCCCTCCACTTT,CASSPQSDSPLHF
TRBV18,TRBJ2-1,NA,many,TGTGCCAGCTCACCAACGACTAGTTACGAGCAGTTCTTC,CASSPTTSYEQFF
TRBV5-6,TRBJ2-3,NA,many,TGTGCCAGCAGCTTTGTTGACTTAGGTTTTAGCACAGATACGCAGTATTTT,CASSFVDLGFSTDTQYF
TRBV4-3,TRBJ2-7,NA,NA,TGCGCCAGCAGCCAAGATAAGAGTTTCGGGTACGAGCAGTACTTC,CASSQDKSFGYEQYF
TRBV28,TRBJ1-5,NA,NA,TGTGCCAGCAGTACGGGGGGGCAGGGAGGGTATAGCAATCAGCCCCAGCATTTT,CASSTGGQGGYSNQPQHF
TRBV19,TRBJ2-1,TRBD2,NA,TGTGCCAGTAGTATGTTTACTAGCGGGAGCAATGAGCAGTTCTTC,CASSMFTSGSNEQFF
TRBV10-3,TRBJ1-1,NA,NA,TGTGCCATCATGGGCTTCGGGGACACTGAAGCTTTCTTT,CAIMGFGDTEAFF
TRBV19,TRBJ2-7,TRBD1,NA,TGTGCCAGTAGTATGACAGGGCAAGGTTACGAGCAGTACTTC,CASSMTGQGYEQYF
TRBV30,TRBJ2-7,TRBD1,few,TGTGCCTGGACATATCGGGACAGTAACTACGAGCAGTACTTC,CAWTYRDSNYEQYF
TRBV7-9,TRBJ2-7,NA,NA,TGTGCCAGCAGCTCCCCTTCGGGGTACGAGCAGTACTTC,CASSSPSGYEQYF
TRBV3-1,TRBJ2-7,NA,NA,TGTGCCAGCAGCGCAAGGGGTGTGGCACTACATTCGTGGAACGAGCAGTACTTC,CASSARGVALHSWNEQYF
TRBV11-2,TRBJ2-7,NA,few,TGTGCCAGCAGGGCGGGGATCCCCTACGAGCAGTACTTC,CASRAGIPYEQYF
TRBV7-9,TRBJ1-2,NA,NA,TGTGCCAGCAGCTTAGGGGCAGCCCTCGGGGGCTACACCTTC,CASSLGAALGGYTF
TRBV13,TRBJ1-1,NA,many,TGTGCCAGCAGCTTAGGACCAGCTAACACTGAAGCTTTCTTT,CASSLGPANTEAFF
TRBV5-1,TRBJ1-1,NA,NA,TGCGCCAGCACAGAACCTGGGGTGGTGAACACTGAAGCTTTCTTT,CASTEPGVVNTEAFF